The 2 T cell receptor beta chains listed next were all sequenced from one sample in a study of CD4+ T cells in melanoma. The table came from immunoSEQ multiplex PCR; TCRdb's copy has only in-frame clones and leaves some out. The table has some 7,000 clones, approximately 69% seen once. Material for sequencing was cells from a culture (not recorded whether cultured in vitro). These receptors originate from a human donor with melanoma.

This chain connects TRBV7-2 to TRBJ2-7, with D possibly matching TRBD1 (5 bases). Trimming cost V 2 bases and J 6 bases, with 14 bases left between them. This CDR3 has 14 residues. The germline V gene encodes CDR1 SGHTA and CDR2 FQGNSA. As DNA, the CDR3 is TGTGCCAGCAGCTTACAGGGTAGAGGAAGCGAGCAGTACTTC. Protein sequence: CASSLQGRGSEQYF. The variable domain in full, completed from reference TRBV7-2 and TRBJ2-7, reads GAGVSQSPSNKVTEKGKDVELRCDPISGHTALYWYRQSLGQGLEFLIYFQGNSAPDKSGLPSDRFSAERTGGSVSTLTIQRTQQEDSAVYLCASSLQGRGSEQYFGPGTRLTVT.

V and J are TRBV7-2 and TRBJ2-2; 10 bases line up with TRBD2. Germline V gene data show CDR1 as SGHTA and CDR2 as FQGNSA. This CDR3 has 15 amino acids. V lost 7 bases, J lost 5 bases, and 7 bases stayed unmatched. CDR3 amino acids: CASKGERGGTGELFF. CDR3 DNA: TGTGCCAGCAAAGGAGAGCGGGGGGGGACCGGGGAGCTGTTTTTT.